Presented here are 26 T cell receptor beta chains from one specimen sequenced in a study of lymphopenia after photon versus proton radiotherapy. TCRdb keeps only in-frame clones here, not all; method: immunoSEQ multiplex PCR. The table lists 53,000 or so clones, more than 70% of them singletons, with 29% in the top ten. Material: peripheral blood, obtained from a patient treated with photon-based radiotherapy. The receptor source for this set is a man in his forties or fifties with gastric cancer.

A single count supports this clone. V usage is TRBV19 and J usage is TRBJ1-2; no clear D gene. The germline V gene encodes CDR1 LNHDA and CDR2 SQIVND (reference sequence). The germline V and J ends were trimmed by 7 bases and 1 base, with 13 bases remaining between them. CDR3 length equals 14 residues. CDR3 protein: CASISTELNYGYTF. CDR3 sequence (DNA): TGTGCCAGTATAAGTACAGAGCTTAACTATGGCTACACCTTC.

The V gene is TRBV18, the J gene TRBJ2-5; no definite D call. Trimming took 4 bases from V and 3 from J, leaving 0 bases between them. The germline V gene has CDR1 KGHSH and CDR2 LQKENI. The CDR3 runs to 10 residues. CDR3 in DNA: TGTGCCAGCTCACAAGAGACCCAGTACTTC. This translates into CASSQETQYF.

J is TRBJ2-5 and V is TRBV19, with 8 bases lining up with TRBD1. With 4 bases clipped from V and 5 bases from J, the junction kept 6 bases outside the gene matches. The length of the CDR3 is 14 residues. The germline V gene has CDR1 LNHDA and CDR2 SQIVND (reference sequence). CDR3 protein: CASSTLTGVETQYF. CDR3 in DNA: TGTGCCAGTAGTACCCTGACAGGGGTGGAGACCCAGTACTTC.

CDR3 bases: TGTGCCAGCAGTTTACAGGGGAACTATGGCTACACCTTC. It yields the protein CASSLQGNYGYTF. The V and J genes are TRBV28 and TRBJ1-2; D may be TRBD1 (6 bases). The V gene lost 2 bases and the J gene lost 2 bases, with 6 bases spanning the gap. Germline V CDR1 and CDR2: MDHEN, SYDVKM. This CDR3 has 13 residues.

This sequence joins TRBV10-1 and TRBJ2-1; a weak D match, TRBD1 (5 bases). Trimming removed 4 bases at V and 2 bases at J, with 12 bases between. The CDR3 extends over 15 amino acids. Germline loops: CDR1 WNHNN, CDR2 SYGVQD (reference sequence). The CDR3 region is CASSGSRAPYNEQFF. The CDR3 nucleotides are TGCGCCAGCAGTGGGAGCAGGGCCCCCTACAATGAGCAGTTCTTC.

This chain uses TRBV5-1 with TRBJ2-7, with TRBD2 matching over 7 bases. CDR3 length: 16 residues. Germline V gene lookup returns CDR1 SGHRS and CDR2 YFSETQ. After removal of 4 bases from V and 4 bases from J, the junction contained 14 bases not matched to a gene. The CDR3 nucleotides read TGCGCCAGCAGCCCTCAATGGGGCGGGAGTCCGTACGAGCAGTACTTC. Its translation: CASSPQWGGSPYEQYF.

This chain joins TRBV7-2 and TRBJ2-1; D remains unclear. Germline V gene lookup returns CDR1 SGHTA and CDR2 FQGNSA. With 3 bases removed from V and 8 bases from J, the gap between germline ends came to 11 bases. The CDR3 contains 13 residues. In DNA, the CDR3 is TGTGCCAGCAGCTTCAAGGCTGGCGATGAGCAGTTCTTC. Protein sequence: CASSFKAGDEQFF.

The CDR3 nucleotides read TGTGCCAGCAGTTATGTCCCGGGTCAGCCCCAGCATTTT. The encoded protein is CASSYVPGQPQHF. The chain has TRBV6-5 and TRBJ1-5; D gene uncertain. The V end was cut by 3 bases, the J end by 6 bases, with 9 bases between. The CDR3 consists of 13 residues. Germline assignment: CDR1 MNHEY and CDR2 SVGAGI.

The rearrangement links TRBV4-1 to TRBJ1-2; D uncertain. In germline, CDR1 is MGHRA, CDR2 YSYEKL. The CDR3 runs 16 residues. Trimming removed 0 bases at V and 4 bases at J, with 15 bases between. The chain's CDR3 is CASSQDPGTLGYGYTF. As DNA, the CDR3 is TGCGCCAGCAGCCAAGACCCCGGAACCCTTGGCTATGGCTACACCTTC.

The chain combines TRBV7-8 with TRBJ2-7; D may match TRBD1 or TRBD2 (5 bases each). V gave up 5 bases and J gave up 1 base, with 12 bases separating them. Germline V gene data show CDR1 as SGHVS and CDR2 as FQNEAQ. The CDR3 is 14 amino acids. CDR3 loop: CASSPGPGSYEQYF. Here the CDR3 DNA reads TGTGCCAGCAGCCCGGGACCCGGGTCCTACGAGCAGTACTTC.

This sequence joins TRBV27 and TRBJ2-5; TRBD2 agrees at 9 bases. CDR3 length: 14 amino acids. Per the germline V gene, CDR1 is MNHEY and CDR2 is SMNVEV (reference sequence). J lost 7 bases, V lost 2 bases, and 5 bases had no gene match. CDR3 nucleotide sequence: TGTGCCAGCAGTTTACGGACTAGCGATGGGACCCAGTACTTC. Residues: CASSLRTSDGTQYF.

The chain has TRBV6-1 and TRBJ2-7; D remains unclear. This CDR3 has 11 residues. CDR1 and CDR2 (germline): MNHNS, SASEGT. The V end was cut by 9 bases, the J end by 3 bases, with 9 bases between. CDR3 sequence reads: CASLKGYEQYF. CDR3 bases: TGTGCCAGTTTGAAGGGCTACGAGCAGTACTTC.

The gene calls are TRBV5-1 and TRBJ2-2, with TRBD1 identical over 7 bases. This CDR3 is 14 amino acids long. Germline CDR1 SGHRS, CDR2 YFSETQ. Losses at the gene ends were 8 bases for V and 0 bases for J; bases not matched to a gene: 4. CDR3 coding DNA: TGCGCCAGTCGGACAGGTTCGAACACCGGGGAGCTGTTTTTT. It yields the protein CASRTGSNTGELFF.

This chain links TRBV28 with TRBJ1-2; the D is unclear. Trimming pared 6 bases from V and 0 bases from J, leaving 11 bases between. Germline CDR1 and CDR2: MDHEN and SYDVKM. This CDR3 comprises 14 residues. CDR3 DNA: TGTGCCAGCAGCCCTCCCGGAACTAACTATGGCTACACCTTC. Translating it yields CASSPPGTNYGYTF.

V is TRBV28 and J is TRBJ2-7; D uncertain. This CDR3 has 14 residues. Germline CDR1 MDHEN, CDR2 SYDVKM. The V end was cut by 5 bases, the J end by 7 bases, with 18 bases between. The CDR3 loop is CASSLPLQAREQYF. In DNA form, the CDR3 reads TGTGCCAGCAGTCTACCTCTACAAGCCCGGGAGCAGTACTTC.

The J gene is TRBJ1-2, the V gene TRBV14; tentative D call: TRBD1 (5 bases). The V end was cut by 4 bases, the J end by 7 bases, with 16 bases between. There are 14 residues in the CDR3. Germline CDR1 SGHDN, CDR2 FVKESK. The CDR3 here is CASSPIGRGRGYTF. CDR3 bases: TGTGCCAGCAGCCCCATTGGGAGGGGCCGTGGCTACACCTTC.

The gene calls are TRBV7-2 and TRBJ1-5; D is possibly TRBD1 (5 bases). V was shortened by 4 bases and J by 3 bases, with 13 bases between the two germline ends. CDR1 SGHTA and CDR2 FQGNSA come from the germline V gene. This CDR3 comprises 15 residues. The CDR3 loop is CASSWGLLTNQPQHF. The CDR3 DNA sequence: TGTGCCAGCAGCTGGGGACTGCTCACCAATCAGCCCCAGCATTTT.

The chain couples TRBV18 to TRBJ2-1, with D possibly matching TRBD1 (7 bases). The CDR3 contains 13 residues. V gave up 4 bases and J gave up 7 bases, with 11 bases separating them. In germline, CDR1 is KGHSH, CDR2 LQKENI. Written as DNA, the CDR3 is TGTGCCAGCTCACAGGGGGCGGGGAATGAGCAGTTCTTC. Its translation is CASSQGAGNEQFF.

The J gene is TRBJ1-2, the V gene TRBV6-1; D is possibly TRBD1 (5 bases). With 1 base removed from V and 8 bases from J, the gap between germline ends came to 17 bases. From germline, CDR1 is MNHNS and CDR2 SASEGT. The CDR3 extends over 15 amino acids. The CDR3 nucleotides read TGTGCCAGCAGTGAAGGGTGGACACGCGCGCAAGGCTACACCTTC. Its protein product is CASSEGWTRAQGYTF.

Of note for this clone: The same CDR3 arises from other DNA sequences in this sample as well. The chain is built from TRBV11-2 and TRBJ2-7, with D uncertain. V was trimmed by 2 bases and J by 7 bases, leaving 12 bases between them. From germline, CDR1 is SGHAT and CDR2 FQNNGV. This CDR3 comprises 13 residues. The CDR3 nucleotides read TGTGCCAGCAGCTTACCACCCCGATATGAGCAGTACTTC. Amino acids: CASSLPPRYEQYF.

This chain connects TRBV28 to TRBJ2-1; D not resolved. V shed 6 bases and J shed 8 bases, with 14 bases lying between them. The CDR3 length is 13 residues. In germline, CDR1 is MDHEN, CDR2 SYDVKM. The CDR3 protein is CASRGTVHYEQFF. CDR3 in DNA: TGTGCCAGCAGGGGCACAGTGCACTATGAGCAGTTCTTC.

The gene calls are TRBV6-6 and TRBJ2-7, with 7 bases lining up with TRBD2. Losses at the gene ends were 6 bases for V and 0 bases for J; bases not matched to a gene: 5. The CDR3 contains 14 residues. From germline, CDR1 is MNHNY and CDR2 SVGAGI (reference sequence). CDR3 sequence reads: CASSGGLSSYEQYF. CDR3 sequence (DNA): TGTGCCAGCAGCGGGGGACTAAGCTCCTACGAGCAGTACTTC.

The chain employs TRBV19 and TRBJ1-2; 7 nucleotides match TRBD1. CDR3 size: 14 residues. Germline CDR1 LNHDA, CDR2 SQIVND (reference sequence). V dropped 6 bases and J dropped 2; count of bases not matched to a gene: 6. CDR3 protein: CASSRQGGNYGYTF. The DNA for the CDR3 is TGTGCCAGTAGCCGACAGGGCGGGAACTATGGCTACACCTTC. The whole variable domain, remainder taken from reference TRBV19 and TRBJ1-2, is DGGITQSPKYLFRKEGQNVTLSCEQNLNHDAMYWYRQDPGQGLRLIYYSQIVNDFQKGDIAEGYSVSREKKESFPLTVTSAQKNPTAFYLCASSRQGGNYGYTFGSGTRLTVV.

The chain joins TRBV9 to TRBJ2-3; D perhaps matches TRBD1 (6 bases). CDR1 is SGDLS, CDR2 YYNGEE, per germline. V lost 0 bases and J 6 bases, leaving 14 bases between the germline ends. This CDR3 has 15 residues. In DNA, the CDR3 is TGTGCCAGCAGCGTAGGCCCGCAGAGGGGGGATACGCAGTATTTT. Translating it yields CASSVGPQRGDTQYF.

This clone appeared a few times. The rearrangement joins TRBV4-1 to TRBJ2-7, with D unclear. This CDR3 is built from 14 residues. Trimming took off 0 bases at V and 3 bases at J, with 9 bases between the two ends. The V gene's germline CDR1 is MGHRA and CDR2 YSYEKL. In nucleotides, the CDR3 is TGCGCCAGCAGCCAAGATCTACTTGGCTACGAGCAGTACTTC. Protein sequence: CASSQDLLGYEQYF.

The DNA of the CDR3 is TGCGCCAGCAGTGACCCGGGACAGGGGGCTCAGCCCCAGCATTTT. It translates to CASSDPGQGAQPQHF. The chain couples TRBV10-2 to TRBJ1-5; 12 bases fit TRBD1. This CDR3 has 15 residues. Germline V gene sequence: CDR1 WSHSY, CDR2 SAAADI. After removal of 3 bases from V and 6 bases from J, the junction contained 3 bases not matched to a gene.